This TCR beta chain is from a study of CD8+ T cells in alopecia areata. Investigators isolated RNA and reverse transcribed it into cDNA to act as the sequencing template. TCRdb keeps only in-frame clones here, not all; method: immunoSEQ multiplex PCR. The table shows under 250,000 clones, with 50% to 65% occurring only once. CDR1 is SGHVS, CDR2 FNYEAQ, per germline. V was clipped by 5 bases and J by 4 bases, with 20 bases between them. CDR3 length equals 16 residues. The material sequenced was CD4+ T cells sorted from blood, taken at week 0. The chain employs TRBV7-6 and TRBJ2-5; the D gene is possibly TRBD2 (6 bases). The sequence came from a human donor with alopecia areata. The CDR3: CASSQLDRGGAETQYF. The CDR3 DNA reads TGTGCCAGCAGCCAGTTAGACCGAGGAGGGGCAGAGACCCAGTACTTC.